The rows below give T cell receptor beta chains drawn from one sample of a study of cytomegalovirus exposure and HLA in healthy donors. Clones were read by immunoSEQ multiplex PCR, and TCRdb kept only the in-frame ones, dropping some. The sample yields around 210,000 clones, approximately 79% seen once. Sequencing was carried out using PBMCs. These receptors came from a man aged 50 or older in good health and CMV-seronegative. Each CDR3 is given with its conserved first and last residue. The order of the fields is clone size, J gene, CDR3 length, V gene, D gene, CDR3 protein, CDR3 DNA. The D gene is left open where the match is weak. The size field is filled for only some rows; it gives once, few, many or a size class.

-,TRBJ2-2,15,TRBV9,TRBD1,CASSVAGTGSGELFF,TGTGCCAGCAGCGTAGCTGGGACAGGGTCCGGGGAGCTGTTTTTT
-,TRBJ2-7,14,TRBV7-2,-,CASSLAGAEAPRNF,TGTGCCAGCAGCTTAGCAGGGGCCGAGGCCCCCCGCAATTTC
-,TRBJ1-1,14,TRBV19,TRBD1,CASSYRGPGTEAFF,TGTGCCAGTAGTTACAGGGGTCCGGGGACTGAAGCTTTCTTT
-,TRBJ2-7,12,TRBV9,-,CASSKEGDEQYF,TGTGCCAGCAGCAAAGAGGGGGACGAGCAGTACTTC
-,TRBJ1-2,15,TRBV12-5,-,CASGSPQGTLRGYTF,TGTGCTAGTGGTTCCCCCCAGGGGACCCTGCGTGGCTACACCTTC
-,TRBJ2-7,17,TRBV27,TRBD1,CASSGRRTGTSSYEQYF,TGTGCCAGCAGCGGGCGCCGGACAGGAACTAGCTCCTACGAGCAGTACTTC
-,TRBJ2-1,18,TRBV19,TRBD2,CASTPGLAGGRSYNEQFF,TGTGCCAGTACCCCGGGACTAGCGGGAGGAAGGTCCTACAATGAGCAGTTCTTC
-,TRBJ1-3,14,TRBV7-3,TRBD1,CASSSGTAGNTIYF,TGTGCCAGCAGCTCGGGGACAGCGGGAAACACCATATATTTT
few,TRBJ1-2,14,TRBV6-5,TRBD1,CASSYATGAGGYTF,TGTGCCAGCAGTTACGCCACAGGGGCAGGAGGCTACACCTTC
-,TRBJ2-7,15,TRBV27,TRBD2,CASSRLAGGQYEQYF,TGTGCCAGCAGCCGACTAGCGGGAGGGCAGTACGAGCAGTACTTC
-,TRBJ2-7,20,TRBV6-4,TRBD1,CASSDPGQGRKRRILYEQYF,TGTGCCAGCAGTGACCCTGGACAGGGAAGAAAACGGCGAATATTGTACGAGCAGTACTTC
-,TRBJ2-7,17,TRBV15,TRBD1,CATSRALIGTAFYEQYF,TGTGCCACCAGCAGAGCTCTAATCGGGACAGCTTTCTACGAGCAGTACTTC
-,TRBJ1-1,12,TRBV30,-,CAWSRSNTEAFF,TGTGCCTGGAGTCGGTCGAACACTGAAGCTTTCTTT
-,TRBJ2-7,15,TRBV28,TRBD1,CASSIQTGGNYEQYF,TGTGCCAGCAGTATTCAGACAGGGGGGAACTACGAGCAGTACTTC
once,TRBJ2-7,12,TRBV7-9,-,CASSHDYNEQYF,TGTGCCAGCAGCCACGATTACAACGAGCAGTACTTC
-,TRBJ2-7,15,TRBV5-1,TRBD1,CASSTNIGQGGEQYF,TGCGCCAGCAGCACTAACATCGGACAGGGCGGAGAGCAGTACTTC
-,TRBJ2-7,15,TRBV14,TRBD2,CASSGRLAGVYEQYF,TGTGCCAGCAGCGGAAGACTAGCGGGAGTGTACGAGCAGTACTTC
-,TRBJ2-7,14,TRBV11-2,TRBD1,CASSTQTGSYEQYF,TGTGCCAGCAGCACCCAGACAGGGAGCTACGAGCAGTACTTC
-,TRBJ2-7,14,TRBV5-1,-,CASGSVGDTYEQYF,TGCGCCAGCGGCTCCGTTGGGGACACCTACGAGCAGTACTTC
-,TRBJ1-1,13,TRBV19,-,CASSRQANTEAFF,TGTGCCAGTAGTAGACAGGCTAACACTGAAGCTTTCTTT
-,TRBJ2-1,19,TRBV14,-,CASSQENRASAIYNTEQFF,TGTGCCAGCAGCCAAGAGAACAGGGCGAGCGCCATTTACAATACTGAGCAGTTCTTC
-,TRBJ2-3,15,TRBV30,-,CAWTPPGAGTDTQYF,TGTGCCTGGACGCCCCCAGGGGCGGGCACAGATACGCAGTATTTT
many,TRBJ2-7,13,TRBV2,-,CASSLPFVYEQYF,TGTGCCAGCAGTCTACCTTTTGTCTACGAGCAGTACTTC
-,TRBJ2-3,15,TRBV10-1,TRBD2,CASRKTSRDTDTQYF,TGCGCCAGCAGGAAGACTAGCCGCGACACAGATACGCAGTATTTT
-,TRBJ2-1,17,TRBV9,TRBD2,CASSVATREGRGNEQFF,TGTGCCAGCAGCGTAGCTACGCGGGAGGGCCGAGGCAATGAGCAGTTCTTC
-,TRBJ1-3,14,TRBV29-1,-,CSVEYNRAGNTIYF,TGCAGCGTTGAATACAACAGAGCTGGAAACACCATATATTTT
-,TRBJ2-5,16,TRBV5-4,-,CASSLGRPPNQETQYF,TGTGCCAGCAGCTTGGGGCGGCCACCGAACCAAGAGACCCAGTACTTC
-,TRBJ2-7,15,TRBV28,TRBD1,CASSLTGTASYEQYF,TGTGCCAGCAGTTTAACCGGGACAGCGTCCTACGAGCAGTACTTC
-,TRBJ2-2,15,TRBV5-1,-,CASSLITDYTGELFF,TGCGCCAGCAGCTTGATTACAGATTACACCGGGGAGCTGTTTTTT
-,TRBJ2-3,14,TRBV6-5,-,CASRMRTSTDTQYF,TGTGCCAGCAGAATGAGGACTAGCACAGATACGCAGTATTTT
-,TRBJ2-1,10,TRBV2,-,CASRGVGQFF,TGTGCCAGCAGGGGAGTCGGGCAGTTCTTC
-,TRBJ1-1,14,TRBV11-1,-,CASSLKGGSTEAFF,TGTGCCAGCAGCTTGAAGGGAGGGAGCACTGAAGCTTTCTTT
few,TRBJ1-4,15,TRBV27,TRBD1,CASSAAGGTNEKLFF,TGTGCCAGCAGTGCCGCAGGGGGCACTAATGAAAAACTGTTTTTT
few,TRBJ2-1,14,TRBV5-1,TRBD2,CASRRSREGNEQFF,TGCGCCAGCAGAAGGTCCAGGGAGGGGAATGAGCAGTTCTTC
few,TRBJ1-1,13,TRBV29-1,TRBD1,CSVVQGDYTEAFF,TGCAGCGTCGTACAGGGGGATTACACTGAAGCTTTCTTT
-,TRBJ2-3,17,TRBV11-3,TRBD2,CASSLGSGTSGTDTQYF,TGTGCCAGCAGCTTAGGGTCCGGGACTAGCGGCACAGATACGCAGTATTTT